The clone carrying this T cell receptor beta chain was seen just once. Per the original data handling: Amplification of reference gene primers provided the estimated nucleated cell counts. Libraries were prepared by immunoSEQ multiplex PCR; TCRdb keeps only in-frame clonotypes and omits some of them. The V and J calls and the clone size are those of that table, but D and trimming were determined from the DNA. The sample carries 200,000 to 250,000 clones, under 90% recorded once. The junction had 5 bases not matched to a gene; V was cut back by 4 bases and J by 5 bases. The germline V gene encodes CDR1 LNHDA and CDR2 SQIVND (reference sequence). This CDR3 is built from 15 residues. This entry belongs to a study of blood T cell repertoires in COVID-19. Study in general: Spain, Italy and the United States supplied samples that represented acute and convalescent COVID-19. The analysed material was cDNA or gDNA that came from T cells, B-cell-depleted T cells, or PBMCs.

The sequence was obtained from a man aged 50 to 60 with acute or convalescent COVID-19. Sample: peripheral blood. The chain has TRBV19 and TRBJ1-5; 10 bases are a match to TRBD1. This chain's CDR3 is CASSTTDRGYQPQHF. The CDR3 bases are TGTGCCAGTAGTACCACGGACAGGGGGTATCAGCCCCAGCATTTT.